This entry lists 28 T cell receptor beta chains sequenced from one sample in a study of T cells in Graves' hyperthyroidism and ophthalmopathy. Template material for amplifying TCR beta CDR3 regions consisted of RNA transcripts. TCR CDR3 regions were first amplified by RT-PCR with HTBI primers. TCRdb called the multiplex PCR reads again in MiXCR, with one record for every CDR3 protein. The data contain 350,000 to 400,000 distinct CDR3 sequences, 15% of them singletons. Sequenced: blood. All receptors derive from a woman between 25 and 40 years old with Graves' hyperthyroidism.

The sample holds many counts of this clonotype. The V and J genes are TRBV27 and TRBJ2-3; tentative D call: TRBD2 (6 bases). This CDR3 region has 14 residues. The germline V gene encodes CDR1 MNHEY and CDR2 SMNVEV (reference sequence). The V and J ends lost 7 bases and 0 bases respectively, with 11 bases between them. The CDR3 DNA sequence: TGTGCCAGCAACCCGCGGGGTAGCACAGATACGCAGTATTTT. It translates to CASNPRGSTDTQYF.

The chain uses TRBV5-1 and TRBJ2-3; 8 bases match TRBD2. There are 16 residues in the CDR3. After removal of 0 bases from V and 0 bases from J, the junction contained 3 bases not matched to a gene. Germline lookup yields CDR1 SGHRS and CDR2 YFSETQ. CDR3 DNA sequence: TGCGCCAGCAGCTTGGTCCTAGCGGGTAGCACAGATACGCAGTATTTT. Residues: CASSLVLAGSTDTQYF.

This clonotype was recorded many times. V gene TRBV6-2 or TRBV6-3 combines with J gene TRBJ2-7; 12 bases align to TRBD2. The CDR3 extends over 14 amino acids. Germline CDR1 MNHEY, CDR2 SVGEGT. The ends lost 6 bases at V and 4 bases at J; junction bases unmatched: 4. CDR3 DNA sequence: TGTGCCAGCAGGACACTAGCGGGAGGATACGAGCAGTACTTC. This codes for CASRTLAGGYEQYF.

The chain recombines TRBV3-1 with TRBJ2-3; D is unclear. Germline V gene sequence: CDR1 LGHDT, CDR2 YNNKEL (reference sequence). The V gene lost 2 bases and the J gene lost 1 base, with 10 bases spanning the gap. The length of the CDR3 is 15 residues. This CDR3 reads CASSQRARGTDTQYF. The CDR3 DNA sequence: TGTGCCAGCAGCCAACGAGCAAGGGGCACAGATACGCAGTATTTT.

The V call is TRBV6-2 or TRBV6-3, the J call TRBJ2-7, with 9 bases identical to TRBD1. Germline V lookup: CDR1 MNHEY, CDR2 SVGEGT. Losses at the gene ends were 8 bases for V and 3 bases for J; bases not matched to a gene: 2. This CDR3 spans 12 amino acids. The CDR3, as DNA: TGTGCCAGCCGGACAGGGGTCTACGAGCAGTACTTC. Its translation is CASRTGVYEQYF.

At least ten counts were recorded for this clonotype. The chain recombines TRBV10-1 with TRBJ2-7; D not certain. Germline loops: CDR1 WNHNN, CDR2 SYGVQD (reference sequence). V was shortened by 0 bases and J by 2 bases, with 8 bases between the two germline ends. CDR3 length equals 14 residues. The CDR3 is CASSESIFPYEQYF. Here the CDR3 DNA reads TGCGCCAGCAGTGAGTCGATCTTCCCCTACGAGCAGTACTTC.

At least ten counts were recorded for this clonotype. This rearrangement joins TRBV2 to TRBJ1-2; tentatively, D is TRBD1 (5 bases). The germline V and J ends were trimmed by 6 bases and 5 bases, with 16 bases remaining between them. CDR3 length: 14 amino acids. Looked up from germline, CDR1 is SNHLY and CDR2 is FYNNEI. The CDR3 nucleotides read TGTGCCAGCAGATTGTCCCAGGGCTCGTATGGCTACACCTTC. Translation gives CASRLSQGSYGYTF.

This clonotype was picked up many times. The chain recombines TRBV30 with TRBJ2-1; TRBD2 aligns across 7 bases. V lost 3 bases, J lost 5 bases, and 7 bases stayed unmatched. CDR1 and CDR2 (germline): GTSNPN, SVGIG (reference sequence). The CDR3 extends over 14 amino acids. The CDR3 loop is CAWRAGVKNNEQFF. In DNA, the CDR3 is TGTGCCTGGAGGGCGGGAGTAAAAAACAATGAGCAGTTCTTC.

This clonotype has at least ten counts. The V gene is TRBV27, the J gene TRBJ2-1; a possible D gene is TRBD2 (6 bases). This CDR3 has 15 residues. CDR1 MNHEY and CDR2 SMNVEV come from the germline V gene (reference sequence). Trimming pared 5 bases from V and 6 bases from J, leaving 17 bases between. CDR3 coding DNA: TGTGCCAGCAGTGCGGAGGGCCAGAAGGCCAATGAGCAGTTCTTC. Its translation is CASSAEGQKANEQFF.

The table lists this clonotype with a count of one. Mismatch with germline at one junction end may stem from a read error. The chain uses TRBV24-1 and TRBJ2-3; D call uncertain. CDR3 length equals 15 residues. The germline CDR1 and CDR2 sequences are KGHDR and SFDVKD. CDR3 amino acids: CATRDRLLHTDTQYF. CDR3 nucleotide sequence: TGTGCCACCCGTGATAGGCTTCTCCACACAGATACGCAGTATTTT.

The CDR3 here is CATAEGPYNEQFF. The CDR3 DNA reads as TGTGCCACCGCAGAGGGGCCCTACAATGAGCAGTTCTTC. The rearrangement links TRBV6-1 to TRBJ2-1, with D perhaps assigned TRBD1 or TRBD2 (5 bases each). With 10 bases removed from V and 2 bases from J, the gap between germline ends came to 12 bases. This CDR3 spans 13 amino acids. Germline V gene lookup returns CDR1 MNHNS and CDR2 SASEGT.

This clonotype was seen more than once but under ten times. This chain joins TRBV19 and TRBJ2-2; 9 nucleotides line up with TRBD2. In germline, CDR1 is LNHDA, CDR2 SQIVND (reference sequence). The CDR3 spans 17 residues. Germline trimming cut 4 bases from V and 2 bases from J; bases unmatched to any gene: 8. The CDR3 nucleotides are TGTGCCAGTAGTACTAGACTAGCGGATTTCAACACCGGGGAGCTGTTTTTT. It yields the protein CASSTRLADFNTGELFF.

The chain carries TRBV6-1 and TRBJ2-3; D may be TRBD2 (6 bases). V lost 6 bases, J lost 5 bases, and 18 bases lay in between. The CDR3 runs 15 residues. CDR1 is MNHNS and CDR2 is SASEGT in the germline V gene. CDR3 DNA sequence: TGTGCCAGCAGGACCCCCGGGGAGGCGGGAGATACGCAGTATTTT. Amino acid sequence: CASRTPGEAGDTQYF.

The gene calls are TRBV24-1 and TRBJ1-2; D remains ambiguous. The V gene lost 0 bases and the J gene lost 3 bases, with 4 bases spanning the gap. Germline lookup yields CDR1 KGHDR and CDR2 SFDVKD. The length of the CDR3 is 13 residues. The CDR3 coding sequence is TGTGCCACCAGTGATTTGAACGACTATGGCTACACCTTC. Its translation is CATSDLNDYGYTF.

The chain links TRBV12-3 or TRBV12-4 to TRBJ2-1; the D gene is possibly TRBD1 (6 bases). This CDR3 is built from 18 residues. Trimming removed 6 bases from V and 2 bases from J, with 23 bases in between. The DNA for the CDR3 is TGTGCCAGCAGGGGTACAGGGTCGTACGTGCCTACCTACAATGAGCAGTTCTTC. It translates to CASRGTGSYVPTYNEQFF.

This clonotype was seen at least ten times. The chain carries TRBV30 and TRBJ1-3, with D unresolved. The germline V gene has CDR1 GTSNPN and CDR2 SVGIG (reference sequence). CDR3 length: 19 residues. The V end was cut by 0 bases, the J end by 0 bases, with 21 bases between. Written as DNA, the CDR3 is TGTGCCTGGAGTGTACATCGCCGGACGGATTTCGTCTCTGGAAACACCATATATTTT. Translation gives CAWSVHRRTDFVSGNTIYF.

This clonotype appeared a few times. The chain has TRBV7-3 and TRBJ2-1, with 9 bases matching TRBD1. With V trimmed by 3 bases and J by 4 bases, 4 bases remained unmatched. The CDR3 has 15 residues. Germline V CDR1 and CDR2: SGHTA, FQGTGA. The CDR3 DNA reads as TGTGCCAGCAGCTTCGACAGGGGGGGTTACAATGAGCAGTTCTTC. Translation gives CASSFDRGGYNEQFF.

This clonotype was observed at least ten times. The chain's CDR3 is CASSQDRHSPLHF. The CDR3 DNA follows: TGTGCCAGCAGCCAAGATCGGCATTCACCCCTCCACTTT. This chain uses TRBV3-1 with TRBJ1-6, with D unresolved. V lost 0 bases and J lost 8, with 5 bases in between. Germline V gene data show CDR1 as LGHDT and CDR2 as YNNKEL (reference sequence). This CDR3 is built from 13 residues.

This clonotype occurred many times. The rearrangement joins TRBV7-9 to TRBJ2-1, with D unclear. The CDR3 has 14 amino acids. Germline CDR1 and CDR2: SEHNR and FQNEAQ (reference sequence). Trimming removed 4 bases from V and 6 bases from J, with 13 bases in between. CDR3 bases: TGTGCCAGCAGCTCCCCCGCTTTCAGCAATGAGCAGTTCTTC. It yields the protein CASSSPAFSNEQFF.

This clonotype appeared many times. V usage is TRBV20-1 and J usage is TRBJ2-7; 9 bases map to TRBD2. This CDR3 is built from 15 residues. J was trimmed by 1 base and V by 5 bases; bases with no gene match: 9. Germline CDR1 is DFQATT and CDR2 is SNEGSKA (reference sequence). CDR3 nucleotide sequence: TGCAGTGCTCGCTTCGGGCTAGCGGGATCCTACGAGCAGTACTTC. Translating it yields CSARFGLAGSYEQYF.

This clonotype showed up just a few times. This chain uses TRBV6-2 or TRBV6-3 with TRBJ1-1; tentatively, D is TRBD1 (5 bases). In germline, CDR1 is MNHEY, CDR2 SVGEGT. The CDR3 contains 14 residues. V was shortened by 8 bases and J by 8 bases, with 21 bases between the two germline ends. CDR3 coding DNA: TGTGCCAGCGGAGGGACGCGGAGCGGAATAGAAGCTTTCTTT. Protein: CASGGTRSGIEAFF.

This clonotype was seen a few times. This chain joins TRBV6-5 and TRBJ2-7, with 8 bases matching TRBD2. The CDR3 sequence is 16 residues long. V shed 2 bases and J 2 bases; nucleotides not matched to a gene: 8. Germline V gives CDR1 MNHEY, CDR2 SVGAGI. CDR3 sequence: CASSYASSGLAYEQYF. The CDR3 region has the DNA TGTGCCAGCAGTTACGCTTCATCGGGACTAGCCTACGAGCAGTACTTC.

The sample holds a few counts of this clonotype. CDR3 coding DNA: TGTGCCACCAGCAGAGAAAATTACTACGAGCAGTACTTC. It yields the protein CATSRENYYEQYF. The chain joins TRBV15 to TRBJ2-7; D is unclear. The CDR3 has 13 amino acids. The germline gives CDR1 LNHNV, CDR2 YYDKDF (reference sequence). V lost 0 bases and J lost 3, with 6 bases in between.

Concerning this clonotype: The junction departs from the called germline gene at one end, perhaps through a read error. This chain connects TRBV6-4 to TRBJ2-3; the D is unclear. The CDR3 spans 14 residues. CDR1 and CDR2 (germline): MRHNA, SNTAGT. The CDR3 nucleotides read TGTGCCAGCAGTTACTCCGACAACTCAGATACGCAGTATTTT. Residues: CASSYSDNSDTQYF.

Comment on this clonotype: A read error is possible here, since a much larger clone lies one base away. This chain's CDR3 is CASSPGQPNYGYTF. CDR3 nucleotides: TGTGCCAGCAGCCCGGGACAGCCTAACTATGGCTACACCTTC. The rearrangement links TRBV14 to TRBJ1-2, with TRBD1 identical over 7 bases. Germline V gene sequence: CDR1 SGHDN, CDR2 FVKESK. The CDR3 has 14 residues. V lost 4 bases, J lost 0 bases, and 2 bases stayed unmatched.

This clonotype was counted many times. The J gene is TRBJ1-2, the V gene TRBV28, with 10 bases aligning to TRBD1. The germline V gene has CDR1 MDHEN and CDR2 SYDVKM. The CDR3 covers 13 residues. Germline trimming cut 7 bases from V and 7 bases from J; bases unmatched to any gene: 6. The CDR3 coding sequence is TGTGCCAGCACCTTCCGGGACAGGGGTGGCTACACCTTC. Translating it yields CASTFRDRGGYTF.

The rearrangement links TRBV4-2 to TRBJ2-1; D is uncertain. The CDR3 consists of 14 residues. Germline CDR1 and CDR2: LGHNA and YNFKEQ. Trimming left V 1 base short and J 9 bases short, with 13 bases between. The CDR3 spells CASSQGERSAEQFF. CDR3 in DNA: TGTGCCAGCAGCCAAGGAGAGAGATCGGCTGAGCAGTTCTTC.

At least ten counts were recorded for this clonotype. The V gene is TRBV20-1, the J gene TRBJ1-2; no reliable D call. From germline, CDR1 is DFQATT and CDR2 SNEGSKA (reference sequence). The CDR3 consists of 13 residues. Trimming took 1 base from V and 6 from J, leaving 12 bases between them. The CDR3 reads CSARVEETNGYTF. The CDR3 DNA reads as TGCAGTGCTAGAGTCGAGGAAACTAATGGCTACACCTTC.